The 13 T cell receptor beta chains reported below all come from one sample, sequenced in a study of post-analysis software for immune sequencing data. The authors incorporated unique molecular identifiers into the TCR beta cDNA libraries. TCRdb used MiXCR to reprocess the PCR reads, holding one entry per CDR3 protein. The sample holds fewer than 850,000 distinct CDR3 sequences; approximately 30% are singletons and the top ten take more than 0.55%. Their antigens are not known. Whole-study results and caveats: Roughly five TRBV segments appeared more often in patients than in controls, and TRBV5-6, TRBV5-1 and TRBV20-1 were among these.

Input material: blood. Receptor source: a girl aged 5-17 years with multiple sclerosis.

V is TRBV5-5 and J is TRBJ2-1, with D possibly TRBD2 on 5 matching bases. The J call may not be correct, given that the DNA end is closer to TRBJ2-7. The CDR3 totals 13 residues. Germline values: CDR1 SGHKS, CDR2 YYEKEE (reference sequence). The CDR3 nucleotides read TGTGCCAGCAGCTTGTTACCGGGATTCGAGCAGTACTTC. Protein: CASSLLPGFEQYF.

This clonotype appeared a few times. CDR3 sequence: CASSATQGGAEKLFF. The CDR3 nucleotides read TGTGCCAGCAGCGCTACGCAGGGAGGGGCAGAAAAACTGTTTTTT. The V gene is TRBV7-2, the J gene TRBJ1-4; the D gene is possibly TRBD1 (5 bases). CDR3 size: 15 residues. V shed 5 bases and J shed 8 bases, with 18 bases lying between them. Germline values: CDR1 SGHTA, CDR2 FQGNSA.

This rearrangement joins TRBV24-1 to TRBJ2-5, with D tentatively TRBD1 or TRBD2 (6 bases each). V lost 4 bases, J lost 5 bases, and 16 bases lay in between. The germline V gene has CDR1 KGHDR and CDR2 SFDVKD. CDR3 size: 15 residues. The CDR3, as DNA: TGTGCCACCAGTGACCCCCTAGGGGGGACGGAGACCCAGTACTTC. Its translation is CATSDPLGGTETQYF.

This clonotype was found a few times. DNA for the CDR3: TGCAGCGTTGAAGTTGAGAGCTACCCACCCTACGAGCAGTACTTC. It codes for CSVEVESYPPYEQYF. V is TRBV29-1 and J is TRBJ2-7, with D unresolved. V was cut by 1 base and J by 2 bases, with 15 bases left in between. Looked up from germline, CDR1 is SQVTM and CDR2 is ANQGSEA. The CDR3 runs to 15 residues.

This clonotype has just a few counts. The rearrangement uses TRBV24-1 and TRBJ2-1; tentative D call: TRBD1 (5 bases). V lost 2 bases to trimming and J lost 9 bases, with 16 bases between them. From germline, CDR1 is KGHDR and CDR2 SFDVKD. This CDR3 region has 15 residues. CDR3 coding DNA: TGTGCCACCAGTGATTCATCCGCAGGGATGGCTGAGCAGTTCTTC. This sequence encodes CATSDSSAGMAEQFF.

Concerning this clonotype itself: A read error may produce the germline difference seen at one junction end. The chain links TRBV2 to TRBJ2-4; maybe TRBD2 (6 bases). The J call may not be correct, given that the DNA end is closer to TRBJ2-7. CDR3 size: 14 residues. CDR1 and CDR2 (germline): SNHLY, FYNNEI. The CDR3 nucleotides read TGTGCCGGCAGTGACGAGGGAGGTTGGTACGAGCAGTACTTC. The encoded protein is CAGSDEGGWYEQYF.

The DNA of the CDR3 is TGCAGTGCGAACCCAACCGGGACGCTAGCCAAAAACATTCAGTACTTC. It specifies CSANPTGTLAKNIQYF. The chain links TRBV20-1 to TRBJ2-4, with D perhaps assigned TRBD1 or TRBD2 (5 bases each). Trimming stripped 6 bases from V and 0 bases from J, with 18 bases between. CDR3 length: 16 amino acids. Per germline, CDR1 DFQATT and CDR2 SNEGSKA (reference sequence).

This clonotype was observed many times. The rearrangement uses TRBV20-1 and TRBJ2-7; D possibly corresponds to TRBD1 (5 bases). The germline CDR1 and CDR2 sequences are DFQATT and SNEGSKA (reference sequence). This CDR3 is built from 13 residues. Trimming cost V 5 bases and J 0 bases, with 11 bases left between them. This CDR3 reads CSAYDSDSYEQYF. The CDR3 DNA reads TGCAGTGCTTATGACAGTGACTCCTACGAGCAGTACTTC.

The table lists this clonotype with a few counts. The V and J genes are TRBV7-2 and TRBJ1-2; possible D gene TRBD1, 5 bases. Germline-derived CDR1 and CDR2 are SGHTA and FQGNSA. The CDR3 has 15 residues. Between the trimmed V and J ends, which lost 2 bases and 4 bases, there was a span of 14 bases. Here the CDR3 reads CASSLSGRDLYGYTF. The CDR3 DNA sequence: TGTGCCAGCAGCTTATCGGGCAGGGATCTCTATGGCTACACCTTC.

The rearrangement links TRBV6-5 to TRBJ1-5; TRBD1 might be the D (5 bases). V lost 2 bases to trimming and J lost 7 bases, with 9 bases between them. Germline CDR1 and CDR2: MNHEY and SVGAGI. The CDR3 is 13 amino acids. CDR3 loop: CASSYDWGQPQHF. CDR3 nucleotides: TGTGCCAGCAGTTACGATTGGGGCCAGCCCCAGCATTTT.

The chain employs TRBV28 and TRBJ2-5, with D perhaps assigned TRBD1 or TRBD2 (5 bases each). Trimming removed 8 bases at V and 5 bases at J, with 18 bases between. The CDR3 spans 14 residues. CDR1 is MDHEN and CDR2 is SYDVKM in the germline V gene. The CDR3 sequence is CASRDLSGLETQYF. CDR3 in DNA: TGTGCCAGCCGGGACCTAAGCGGTTTGGAGACCCAGTACTTC. Drawing the rest from reference TRBV28 and TRBJ2-5, the complete variable domain is DVKVTQSSRYLVKRTGEKVFLECVQDMDHENMFWYRQDPGLGLRLIYFSYDVKMKEKGDIPEGYSVSREKKERFSLILESASTNQTSMYLCASRDLSGLETQYFGPGTRLLVL.

This clonotype was counted at least ten times. The chain uses TRBV4-3 and TRBJ2-7; D is uncertain. V lost 2 bases and J 1 base, leaving 9 bases between the germline ends. Germline CDR1 reads LGHNA; CDR2 reads YSLEER. The CDR3 spans 14 residues. The CDR3 DNA is TGCGCCAGCAGCCAACCCAGCGTATCCTACGAGCAGTACTTC. Protein product: CASSQPSVSYEQYF.

This chain links TRBV7-2 with TRBJ1-2; D ambiguous. Trimming pared 7 bases from V and 7 bases from J, leaving 10 bases between. The CDR3 length is 11 residues. The V gene's germline CDR1 is SGHTA and CDR2 FQGNSA. CDR3: CASTPSGGYTF. The CDR3 region has the DNA TGTGCCAGCACCCCCTCAGGTGGCTACACCTTC. The whole variable domain, remainder taken from reference TRBV7-2 and TRBJ1-2, is GAGVSQSPSNKVTEKGKDVELRCDPISGHTALYWYRQSLGQGLEFLIYFQGNSAPDKSGLPSDRFSAERTGGSVSTLTIQRTQQEDSAVYLCASTPSGGYTFGSGTRLTVV.